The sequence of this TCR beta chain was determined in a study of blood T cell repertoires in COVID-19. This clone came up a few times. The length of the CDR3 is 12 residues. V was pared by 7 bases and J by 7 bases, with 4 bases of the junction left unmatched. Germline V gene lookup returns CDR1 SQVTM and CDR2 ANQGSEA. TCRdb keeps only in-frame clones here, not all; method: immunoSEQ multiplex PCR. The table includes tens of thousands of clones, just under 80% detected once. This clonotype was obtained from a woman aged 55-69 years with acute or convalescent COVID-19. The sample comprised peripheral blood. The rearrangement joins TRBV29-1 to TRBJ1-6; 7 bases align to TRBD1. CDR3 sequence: CSARDSNSPLHF. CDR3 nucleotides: TGCAGCGCCCGGGACAGCAATTCACCCCTCCACTTT.